This T cell receptor beta chain was retrieved from a study of T cells after yellow fever vaccination. The wider study: Some fractions had low cell numbers, and these were prepared with SMART-Seq v4 Ultra Low Input.

CDR3 length: 15 amino acids. Germline trimming cut 0 bases from V and 7 bases from J; bases unmatched to any gene: 7. Germline V gene lookup returns CDR1 MNHEY and CDR2 SVGAGI. Conversion of TCR transcripts into cDNA relied on 5'RACE template switching, which added a universal primer site and UMIs. TCRdb analysed the 5' RACE reads with MiXCR anew, one entry per CDR3 protein. The repertoire includes under 550,000 distinct CDR3 sequences, less than 25% of them detected once, and 15% to 20% sits in the top ten. Remarks on this clonotype: Its target is unknown.

General observations from the study: Post-booster repertoires again held most primary-vaccination clones (about 95% CD4, over 80% CD8).

This clonotype was sampled from a man aged 18 to 29 who received the YFV17D yellow fever vaccine. The chain joins TRBV6-5 to TRBJ2-7; 9 nucleotides agree with TRBD1. The sample consisted of PBMCs, taken about 20 days after the first yellow fever vaccination. The CDR3 DNA sequence: TGTGCCAGCAGTTACTCGTTACAGGGGGCTTGGGAGCAGTACTTC. Translation gives CASSYSLQGAWEQYF.